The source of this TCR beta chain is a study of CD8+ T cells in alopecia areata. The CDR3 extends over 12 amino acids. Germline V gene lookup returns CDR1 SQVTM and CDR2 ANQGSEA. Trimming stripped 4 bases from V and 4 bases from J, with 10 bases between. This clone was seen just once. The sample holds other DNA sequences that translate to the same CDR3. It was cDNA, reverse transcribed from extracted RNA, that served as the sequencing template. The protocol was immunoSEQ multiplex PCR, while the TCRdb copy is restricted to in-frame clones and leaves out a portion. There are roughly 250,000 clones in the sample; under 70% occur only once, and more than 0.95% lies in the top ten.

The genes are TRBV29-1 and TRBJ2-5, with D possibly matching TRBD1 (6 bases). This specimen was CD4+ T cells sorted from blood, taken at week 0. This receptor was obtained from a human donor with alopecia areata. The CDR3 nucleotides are TGCAGCGTTGGCCGAGGGGGAGAGACCCAGTACTTC. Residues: CSVGRGGETQYF. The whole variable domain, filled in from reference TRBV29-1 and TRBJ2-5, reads SAVISQKPSRDICQRGTSLTIQCQVDSQVTMMFWYRQQPGQSLTLIATANQGSEATYESGFVIDKFPISRPNLTFSTLTVSNMSPEDSSIYLCSVGRGGETQYFGPGTRLLVL.